This T cell receptor (beta chain) was obtained from a study of cytomegalovirus exposure and HLA in healthy donors (dated by TCRdb to the late 2010s). Some background on the complete study: An earlier analysis of some 600 of the donors reported approximately 300 Gb of sequence data and 117 million unique TCR beta sequences obtained from approximately 180 million T cells. An early release that covered 640 HLA-typed donors contained approximately 290 gigabases of sequencing data and about 84 million unique TCR sequences. Among the approximately 430 genotyped donors, approximately 82% belonged to the genetic ancestry cluster associated with self-reported Caucasian donors. The study was designed to test whether signatures of past pathogen exposure could be identified by cataloging public T cell receptors. The T cell repertoires of roughly 660 subjects were profiled by immunosequencing and related to cytomegalovirus serostatus. A separate validation cohort of over a hundred different subjects was used in addition to the approximately 700-subject first cohort. The study combined high-throughput TCR immunosequencing, statistical association of individual TCRs with disease status, and machine learning to predict cytomegalovirus infection status. In a later analysis, previously published TCR beta repertoires from 550 to 700 donors were re-analyzed and high-resolution HLA genotyping was added so that TCR occurrence patterns could be studied. In the later analysis, no new phenotypic data were used to find candidate immune exposures; instead, reliance was placed on TCR beta sequences and their occurrence across donors. An earlier analysis of several hundred of the donors applied high-throughput TCR beta sequencing to assess whether each TCR beta V gene segment acted as functional or pseudogenic. Alongside the repertoire data, information on donor age, sex, ethnicity and CMV serostatus was compiled. Genome-wide SNP genotypes for about 65% of the roughly 670 donors were used in a later genetic analysis, which treated that subset as a discovery cohort. All discovery cohort repertoires had been generated on a single sequencing platform. HLA typing included class I and class II loci at four-digit resolution. Typing coverage varied by locus: roughly 629-640 donors for A, B, C, DRB1 and DQB1; roughly 500 for DQA1; more than 600 for DPA1; approximately 470 for DPB1. Four or five DR-DQ haplotypes were handled as single units for association and clustering because linkage in the cohort was strong. On average, 235,054 unique TCR beta nucleotide sequences were sequenced per donor among several hundred genotyped donors of the cohort, with 15% to 20% of those sequences being non-productive.

The receptor library was made with the immunoSEQ multiplex PCR assay. A mixture of 60 forward primers for TCR Vbeta segments and 13 reverse primers for TCR Jbeta segments was used in the multiplex PCR. A multiplex PCR assay on genomic DNA amplified the CDR3 region of rearranged TCR beta genes. The Illumina HiSeq System was used to sequence the amplified TCR beta libraries as 87-base-pair reads. The original methods were these. In a later analysis, around 80 million unique TCR beta chains were counted across the 650 to 700 repertoires, and around 10 million of these chains were shared by at least two donors. To remove PCR and sequencing errors, raw reads were error-corrected and collapsed into unique sequences using a nearest-neighbor algorithm that merged closely related sequences. Alignment of CDR3 sequences to IMGT reference sequences was used to assign V, D and J gene segments. For a sequence to be retained, at least a six-nucleotide match to both a V gene segment and a J gene segment was required. A rearrangement counted as productive if the CDR3 had no stop codons and remained in frame with V and J, and every other rearrangement counted as non-productive. CDR3 was defined according to IMGT convention as the region running from the second conserved V-encoded cysteine to the conserved J-encoded phenylalanine. The earlier analysis of about 500 of the donors excluded sequences that lacked an unambiguous match to a single V gene segment. An earlier analysis of just under 600 of the donors called V segments functional above 56.7% productive rearrangements and segregating when the between-donor standard deviation exceeded 5%. A statistical classification framework was built for diagnosing cytomegalovirus status from the catalog of TCR beta chain sequences. In a later analysis, V and J genes were assigned by comparing TCR nucleotide sequences against IMGT/GENE-DB human TR gene sequences. A later analysis assigned CDR3 sequences and most-parsimonious VDJ recombination scenarios with the TCRdist pipeline. A later analysis defined each TCR beta chain by its CDR3 amino acid sequence plus V-gene family, and excluded reads lacking a unique V-gene family. As a way to deal with suspected cross-contamination and a sequencing artifact, a later analysis dropped 450 to 600 nucleotide sequences that were highly shared and had low generation probability. For each public chain, a later analysis derived a clonal expansion index from normalized ranks of inferred template counts within each repertoire. Generation probabilities in a later analysis came from a VDJ recombination model fitted to out-of-frame rearrangements, and those results were checked against IGoR. In a later analysis, TCR-TCR, TCR-HLA and TCR-CMV co-occurrence was scored with hypergeometric tests, and a repertoire-size bias correction was applied to TCR pairs. False discovery rates were estimated in a later analysis by permuting HLA or CMV assignments 20 times. A later analysis grouped co-occurring TCRs with DBSCAN, adding TCRdist sequence similarity when clustering within HLA-allele-positive subsets. Co-occurrence clustering excluded repertoires with fewer than 30,000 or more than 120,000 public chains, plus five with anomalous nucleotide sharing. The immuneACCESS repertoire file appears here via TCRdb, limited to in-frame rearrangements. These files lack a portion of the clones; in checked studies, under half of the deficit traces to unresolved V genes, and the cause of the others is not known. V and J calls and clone size follow that table, whereas D and trimming were derived from the DNA. This sample comprises some 140,000 clones, more than 70% of them detected only once. The leading ten clones occupy roughly 1.3% of the sample.

On this clone: Its antigen is currently not known. Qualities for individual bases were not recorded, and no much larger clone is one base off.

What the work shows at the level of the full study, not this receptor alone: The classifier was reported to diagnose cytomegalovirus status with high specificity and sensitivity in both the original cohort and the validation cohort. This cohort had only TCR beta chains sequenced, and the lack of alpha or paired-chain data limited which features could be detected. Assigning TCR associations to individual alleles was difficult when HLA alleles, especially DR and DQ, strongly co-occurred. It was suggested by the authors that the approach could potentially be generalized to other disease states and immunological phenotypes. At a false discovery rate of 0.05, a later analysis linked some 17,000 TCR beta sequences to specific HLA alleles. CMV serostatus was the only immune exposure information available for the cohort. Because HLA typing was missing for some donors at each locus, association tests included only the typed subset. The sequencing pipeline was judged likely to have produced a cluster of highly shared sequence variants as a technical artifact. In vitro tests confirmed that three of the cytomegalovirus-associated TCR beta chains recognize cytomegalovirus antigens. Because counts were too low, roughly 18 rarely observed V segments, including chromosome 9 orphons, were left out of the earlier analysis of 587 of the donors. According to a later analysis, TCR association rates differed among HLA loci, with DRB1 alleles showing the most associated TCRs and HLA-C alleles showing the fewest. A later analysis reported that several top co-occurrence clusters appeared linked to parvovirus B19, influenza, CMV and Epstein-Barr virus. The presence/absence analyses assumed that sequencing depth was roughly uniform across donors, and that assumption may not be true. While some public TCRs were present in many individuals, most TCR sequences turned up only very rarely across donors. In a later analysis, HLA-associated TCR beta chains showed more clonal expansion and lower generation probabilities than non-associated chains that were equally common. Most CMV-associated TCR beta chains appeared to be HLA-restricted in a later analysis, and the HLA associations seemed to be driven largely by CMV exposure. Correlated functional status among segregating V segments might be attributable to linkage disequilibrium, but an unknown experimental factor could not be ruled out. The study listed around 160 TCR beta chains as associated with cytomegalovirus. Some IMGT-functional V segments, including TRBV6-2 and TRBV6-3, could not be told apart with the 87-base-pair reads, so those segments were excluded. A further reported finding was that TCR beta sequences accurately predicted the HLA-A and HLA-B alleles for most subjects in the first cohort. In an earlier analysis of more than 500 of the donors, most TCR beta V segments appeared in productive rearrangements about 87% or about 30% of the time, broadly matching IMGT annotations. V-gene and J-gene trimming of TCR beta chains was associated with a missense DCLRE1C variant in a later genetic analysis, and the association was replicated in an independent cohort. Compared with the roughly 720-donor mean, donors in an Asian-associated ancestry cluster had fewer N-insertions in productive TCRs, according to a later genetic analysis.

V is trimmed back by 0 bases and J by 7 bases, and the junction contains 14 bases that no gene match accounts for. CDR1 and CDR2 are drawn from the germline V gene (reference sequence): PRHDT, FYEKMQ. Taken from cysteine to phenylalanine, the CDR3 has 19 residues. Of all the DNA, just the CDR3 is kept, 57 bases in frame from base 1. The cohort was made up of approximately 670 healthy bone marrow donors. At the time of sampling, every cohort member was nominally healthy, though immune exposures that went unrecorded were likely present. The donor was CMV seropositive and was included in the group of 250 to 300 seropositive cohort members. A peripheral blood sample was provided by each donor, and peripheral blood mononuclear cells were used for TCR beta sequencing. The Qiagen DNeasy Blood Extraction Kit was used to extract genomic DNA from the blood cell samples.

The sample consisted of PBMCs. The sequence is built from TRBV13 and TRBJ2-1; 11 of the junction bases match TRBD2. This receptor was identified in a male donor in good health and CMV-seropositive. The CDR3 protein sequence reads: CASSLGALRMGTSGNEQFF. The sequenced DNA: TGTGCCAGCAGCTTAGGCGCCCTTAGGATGGGGACTAGCGGAAATGAGCAGTTCTTC. Outside the CDR3, residues come from the reference TRBV13 and TRBJ2-1 proteins, so the full variable domain is: AAGVIQSPRHLIKEKRETATLKCYPIPRHDTVYWYQQGPGQDPQFLISFYEKMQSDKGSIPDRFSAQQFSDYHSELNMSSLELGDSALYFCASSLGALRMGTSGNEQFFGPGTRLTVL.